This entry concerns a single T cell receptor (beta chain). The data were obtained in a study of Ad26.COV2.S vaccination and SARS-CoV-2 variants. Germline-derived CDR1 and CDR2 are KGHSH and LQKENI. CDR3 size: 17 residues. The V gene lost 3 bases and the J gene lost 6 bases, with 22 bases spanning the gap. Profiled with immunoSEQ multiplex PCR; TCRdb holds only in-frame clones, not every one. The sample consists of approximately 460,000 clones, roughly nine tenths of them appearing once. This sample's treatment: around 19 received Ad26.COV2.S at low or high dose, single or two shots; about 5 received placebo; per-sample allocation not given. The study sampled participants on day 63 after the first vaccine or placebo injection.

The receptor was derived from a person aged 18-65 years who received the Ad26.COV2.S COVID-19 vaccine or a placebo. The sequences come from peripheral blood, collected in a trial of Ad26.COV2.S vaccine versus placebo. V usage is TRBV18 and J usage is TRBJ2-3; D might be TRBD2 (5 bases). The CDR3 DNA sequence: TGTGCCAGCTCACCCATAAGTACTAGGTTAGGACGCGATACGCAGTATTTT. The encoded protein is CASSPISTRLGRDTQYF.